What follows describes a single TCR beta chain. Unique molecular identifiers were used to barcode this TCRbeta library. MiXCR was run by TCRdb on the PCR reads, yielding one entry per CDR3 protein. The table shows some 530,000 distinct CDR3 sequences, with around an eighth occurring only once. This sample was taken from a study of T-cell reconstitution after alpha-beta-depleted transplantation in children. The germline V gene encodes CDR1 MNHEY and CDR2 SVGEGT. The CDR3 has 14 residues. V lost 6 bases and J lost 2, with 14 bases in between. This TCR derives from a human donor who donated a stem cell graft to a child with combined immunodeficiency. The sequencing here drew on PBMCs from the stem cell graft donor, taken from the stem cell graft. The genes are TRBV6-2 or TRBV6-3 and TRBJ2-7; maybe TRBD2 (7 bases). The CDR3 here is CASRGAGTTYEQYF. CDR3 bases: TGTGCCAGCAGGGGAGCGGGGACAACCTACGAGCAGTACTTC.